The clone carrying this T cell receptor beta chain was seen more than once but under ten times. The antigen is not known. The sample belongs to a study of blood T cells in healthy people across ages. The study's findings and limits: PBMCs went unsorted, and a conclusive naive versus antigen-experienced comparison was therefore prevented.

CDR3 length equals 13 residues. Per the germline V gene, CDR1 is SEHNR and CDR2 is FQNEAQ (reference sequence). Trimming took off 5 bases at V and 1 base at J, with 8 bases between the two ends. A sample-barcoded 5' primer and a J-beta primer mix were used in a second PCR of roughly 6 to 11 cycles. A single record per CDR3 protein comes from TCRdb applying MiXCR to the 5' RACE reads. The profile covers approximately 780,000 distinct CDR3 sequences, with around 25% appearing a single time and 2.5% to 3.5% taken by the ten largest. The sample also formed part of further work on T cells of mothers and their children. From that second work: Every mother produced more than 8 million TCR beta CDR3 reads, whereas every child provided roughly 3 million. Slightly higher overlap, not significant, was seen in related mother-child pairs than in unrelated pairs.

The chain recombines TRBV7-9 with TRBJ1-1; D remains unclear. The sequence came from a boy aged 5-17 years in good health. Sequenced: blood. The CDR3 DNA sequence: TGTGCCAGCAGCATGGACGGGAACACTGAAGCTTTCTTT. This gives the protein CASSMDGNTEAFF. The full variable domain, completed using reference TRBV7-9 and TRBJ1-1, is DTGVSQNPRHKITKRGQNVTFRCDPISEHNRLYWYRQTLGQGPEFLTYFQNEAQLEKSRLLSDRFSAERPKGSFSTLEIQRTEQGDSAMYLCASSMDGNTEAFFGQGTRLTVV.